This T cell receptor beta chain was retrieved from a study of blood T cell repertoires in COVID-19. Turning to the study itself: Sites across the United States, Italy and Spain contributed samples from acute and convalescent COVID-19. T cells, B-cell-depleted T cells, or PBMCs provided the cDNA or gDNA that served as material.

Authors' processing steps: Reference gene primer amplification in the assay estimated nucleated cell counts. Produced via immunoSEQ multiplex PCR; TCRdb's table is partial and in-frame only. V, J and clone size are taken as reported in that table, and D and trimming were inferred from the DNA itself. This repertoire shows 100,000 to 150,000 clones, 75% to 85% found once; its top ten account for under 45%. The V gene's germline CDR1 is LGHDT and CDR2 YNNKEL (reference sequence). This CDR3 contains 15 residues. Between the trimmed V and J ends, which lost 4 bases and 7 bases, there was a span of 17 bases.

The chain has TRBV3-1 (or the pseudogene TRBV3-2) and TRBJ2-1; possible D gene TRBD1, 5 bases. The specimen sequenced was peripheral blood. The clonotype was recovered from a man in his forties with active or convalescent COVID-19. The CDR3, as DNA: TGTGCCAGCAGCCGACCAGGGATAGGGTATAATGAGCAGTTCTTC. Amino acids: CASSRPGIGYNEQFF.